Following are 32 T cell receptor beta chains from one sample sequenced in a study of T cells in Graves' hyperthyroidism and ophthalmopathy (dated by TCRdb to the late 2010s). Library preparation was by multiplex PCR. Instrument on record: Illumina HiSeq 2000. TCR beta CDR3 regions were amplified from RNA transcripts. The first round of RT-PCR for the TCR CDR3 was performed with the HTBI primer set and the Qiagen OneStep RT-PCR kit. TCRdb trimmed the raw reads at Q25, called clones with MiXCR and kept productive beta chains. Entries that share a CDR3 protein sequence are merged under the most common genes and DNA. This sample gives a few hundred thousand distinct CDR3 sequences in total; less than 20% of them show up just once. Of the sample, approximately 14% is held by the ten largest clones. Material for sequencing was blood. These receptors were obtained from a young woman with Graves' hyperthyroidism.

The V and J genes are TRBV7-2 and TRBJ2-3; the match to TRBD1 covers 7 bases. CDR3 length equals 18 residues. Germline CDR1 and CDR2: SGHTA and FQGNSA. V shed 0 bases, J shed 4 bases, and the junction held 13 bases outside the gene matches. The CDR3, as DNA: TGTGCCAGCAGCTTAGCGATATTCGAGGGGGCTCGTTCAGATACGCAGTATTTT. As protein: CASSLAIFEGARSDTQYF.

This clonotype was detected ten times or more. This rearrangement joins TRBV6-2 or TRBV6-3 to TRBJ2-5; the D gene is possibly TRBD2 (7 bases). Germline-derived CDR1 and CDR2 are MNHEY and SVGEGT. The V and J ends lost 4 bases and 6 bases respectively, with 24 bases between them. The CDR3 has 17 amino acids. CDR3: CASSLAFGGGGLKTQYF. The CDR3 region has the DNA TGTGCCAGCAGTTTGGCGTTTGGGGGGGGGGGCCTAAAGACCCAGTACTTC.

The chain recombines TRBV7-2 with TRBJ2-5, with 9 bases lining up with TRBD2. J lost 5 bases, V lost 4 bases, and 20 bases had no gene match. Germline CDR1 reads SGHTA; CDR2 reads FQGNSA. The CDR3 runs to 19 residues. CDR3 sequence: CASSSPIFFLAGDMETQYF. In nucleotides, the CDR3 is TGTGCCAGCAGCTCCCCCATTTTTTTCTTAGCGGGAGACATGGAGACCCAGTACTTC. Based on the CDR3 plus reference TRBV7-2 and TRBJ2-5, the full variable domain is GAGVSQSPSNKVTEKGKDVELRCDPISGHTALYWYRQSLGQGLEFLIYFQGNSAPDKSGLPSDRFSAERTGGSVSTLTIQRTQQEDSAVYLCASSSPIFFLAGDMETQYFGPGTRLLVL.

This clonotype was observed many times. In DNA form, the CDR3 reads TGTGCCACCAGCTCCGGGACAGGATCATACAATGAGCAGTTCTTC. It specifies CATSSGTGSYNEQFF. V and J are TRBV15 and TRBJ2-1; 8 bases fit TRBD1. The J segment lost 4 bases and the V segment lost 5 bases, leaving 7 bases of the junction unmatched. In germline, CDR1 is LNHNV, CDR2 YYDKDF (reference sequence). The CDR3 is 15 amino acids. The whole variable domain, remainder taken from reference TRBV15 and TRBJ2-1, is DAMVIQNPRYQVTQFGKPVTLSCSQTLNHNVMYWYQQKSSQAPKLLFHYYDKDFNNEADTPDNFQSRRPNTSFCFLDIRSPGLGDTAMYLCATSSGTGSYNEQFFGPGTRLTVL.

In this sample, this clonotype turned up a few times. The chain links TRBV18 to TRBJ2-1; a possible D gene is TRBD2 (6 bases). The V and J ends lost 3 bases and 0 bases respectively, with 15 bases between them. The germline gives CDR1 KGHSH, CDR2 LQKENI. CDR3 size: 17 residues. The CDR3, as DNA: TGTGCCAGCTCACCGGCGGGGTCCCGAAGCTCCTACAATGAGCAGTTCTTC. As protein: CASSPAGSRSSYNEQFF.

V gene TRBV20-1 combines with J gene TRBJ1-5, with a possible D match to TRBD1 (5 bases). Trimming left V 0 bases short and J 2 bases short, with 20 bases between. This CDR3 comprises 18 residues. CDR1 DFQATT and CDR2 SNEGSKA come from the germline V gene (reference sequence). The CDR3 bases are TGCAGTGCTAGAGATGATTGGGGTGGGGGGATGGGCAATCAGCCCCAGCATTTT. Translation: CSARDDWGGGMGNQPQHF.

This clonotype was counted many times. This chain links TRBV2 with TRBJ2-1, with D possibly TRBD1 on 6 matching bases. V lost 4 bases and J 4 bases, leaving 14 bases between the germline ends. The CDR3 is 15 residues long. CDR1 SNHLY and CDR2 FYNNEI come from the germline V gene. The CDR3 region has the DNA TGTGCCAGCAGTGTACAGGGTAGAGGATACAATGAGCAGTTCTTC. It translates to CASSVQGRGYNEQFF.

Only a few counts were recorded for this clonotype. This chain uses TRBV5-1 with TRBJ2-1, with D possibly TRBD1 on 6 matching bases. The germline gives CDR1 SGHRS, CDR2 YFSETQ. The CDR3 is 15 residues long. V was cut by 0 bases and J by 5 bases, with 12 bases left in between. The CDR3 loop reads CASSLGWDTNNEQFF. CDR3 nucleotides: TGCGCCAGCAGCTTGGGGTGGGACACTAACAATGAGCAGTTCTTC.

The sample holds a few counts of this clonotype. This CDR3 is CASSAQGEINTEAFF. CDR3 DNA: TGTGCCAGCAGCGCCCAGGGGGAAATAAACACTGAAGCTTTCTTT. The chain carries TRBV7-9 and TRBJ1-1, with 7 bases fitting TRBD1. The CDR3 is 15 residues long. The germline CDR1 and CDR2 sequences are SEHNR and FQNEAQ (reference sequence). V gave up 5 bases and J gave up 2 bases; unmatched junction bases: 8.

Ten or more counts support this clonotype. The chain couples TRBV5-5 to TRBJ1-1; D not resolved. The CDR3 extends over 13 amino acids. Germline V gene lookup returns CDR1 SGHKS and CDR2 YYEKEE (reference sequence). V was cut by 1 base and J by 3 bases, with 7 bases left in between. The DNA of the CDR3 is TGTGCCAGCAGCTTGCAGGAGGACACTGAAGCTTTCTTT. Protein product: CASSLQEDTEAFF.

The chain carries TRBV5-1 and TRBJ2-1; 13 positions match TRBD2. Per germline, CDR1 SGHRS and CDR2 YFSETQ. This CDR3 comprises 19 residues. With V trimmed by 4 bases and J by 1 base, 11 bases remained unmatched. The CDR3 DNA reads TGCGCCAGCAGCCCTCCCGGACTAGCGGGGGAGCGATCCTACAATGAGCAGTTCTTC. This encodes CASSPPGLAGERSYNEQFF.

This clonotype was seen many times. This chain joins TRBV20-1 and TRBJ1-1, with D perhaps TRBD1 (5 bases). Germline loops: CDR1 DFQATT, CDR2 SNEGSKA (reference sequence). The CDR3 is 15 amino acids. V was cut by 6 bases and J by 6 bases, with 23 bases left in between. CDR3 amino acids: CSALLEEGVRSEAFF. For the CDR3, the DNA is TGCAGTGCCCTCTTGGAGGAAGGGGTTAGGTCTGAAGCTTTCTTT.

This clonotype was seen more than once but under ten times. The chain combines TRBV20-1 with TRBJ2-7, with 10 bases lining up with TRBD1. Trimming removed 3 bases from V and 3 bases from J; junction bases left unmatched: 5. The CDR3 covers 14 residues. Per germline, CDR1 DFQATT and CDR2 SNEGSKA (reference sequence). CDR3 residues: CSARGTGVFYEQYF. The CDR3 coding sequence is TGCAGTGCTAGGGGGACAGGGGTTTTCTACGAGCAGTACTTC.

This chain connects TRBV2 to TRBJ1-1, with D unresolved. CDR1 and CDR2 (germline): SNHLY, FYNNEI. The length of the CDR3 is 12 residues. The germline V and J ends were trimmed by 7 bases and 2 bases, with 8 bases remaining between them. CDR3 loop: CASIKDNTEAFF. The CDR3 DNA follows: TGTGCCAGCATCAAGGATAACACTGAAGCTTTCTTT.

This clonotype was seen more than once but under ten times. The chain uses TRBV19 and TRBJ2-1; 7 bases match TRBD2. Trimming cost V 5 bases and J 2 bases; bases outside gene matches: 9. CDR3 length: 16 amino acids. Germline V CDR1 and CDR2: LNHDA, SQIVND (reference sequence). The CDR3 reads CASSLKASGAYNEQFF. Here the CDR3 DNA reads TGTGCCAGTAGTCTGAAGGCTAGCGGAGCCTACAATGAGCAGTTCTTC.

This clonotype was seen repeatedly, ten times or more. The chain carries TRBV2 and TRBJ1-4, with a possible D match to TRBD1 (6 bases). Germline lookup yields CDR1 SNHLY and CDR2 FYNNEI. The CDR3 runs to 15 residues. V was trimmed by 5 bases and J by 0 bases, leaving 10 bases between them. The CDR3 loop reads CASSIQGSTNEKLFF. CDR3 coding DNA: TGTGCCAGCAGTATACAGGGTTCAACTAATGAAAAACTGTTTTTT.

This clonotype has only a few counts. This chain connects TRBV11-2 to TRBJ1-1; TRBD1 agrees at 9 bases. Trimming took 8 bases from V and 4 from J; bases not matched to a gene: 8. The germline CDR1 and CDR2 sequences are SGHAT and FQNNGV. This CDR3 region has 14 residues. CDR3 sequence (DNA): TGTGCCAGCGGCCAGGACAGGGGTATCACTGAAGCTTTCTTT. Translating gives CASGQDRGITEAFF.

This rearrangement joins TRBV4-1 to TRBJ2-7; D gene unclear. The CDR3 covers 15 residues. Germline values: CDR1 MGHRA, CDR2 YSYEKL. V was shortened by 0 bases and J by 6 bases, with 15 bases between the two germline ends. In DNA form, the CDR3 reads TGCGCCAGCAGCCAAGAAGCCGGGCAGGCTGGCGAGCAGTACTTC. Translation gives CASSQEAGQAGEQYF.

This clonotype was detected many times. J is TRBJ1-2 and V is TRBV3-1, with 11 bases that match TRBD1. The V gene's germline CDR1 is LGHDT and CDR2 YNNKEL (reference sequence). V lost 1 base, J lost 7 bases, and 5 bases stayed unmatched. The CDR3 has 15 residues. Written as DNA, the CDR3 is TGTGCCAGCAGCCAAGGGACAGGGGGCGCCGGTGGCTACACCTTC. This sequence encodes CASSQGTGGAGGYTF. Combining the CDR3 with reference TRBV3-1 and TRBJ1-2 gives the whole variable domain DTAVSQTPKYLVTQMGNDKSIKCEQNLGHDTMYWYKQDSKKFLKIMFSYNNKELIINETVPNRFSPKSPDKAHLNLHINSLELGDSAVYFCASSQGTGGAGGYTFGSGTRLTVV.

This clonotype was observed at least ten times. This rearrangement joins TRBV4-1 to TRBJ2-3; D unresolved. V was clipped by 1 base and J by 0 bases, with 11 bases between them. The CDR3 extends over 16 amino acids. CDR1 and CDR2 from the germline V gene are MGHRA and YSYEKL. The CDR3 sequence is CASSQGVSFSTDTQYF. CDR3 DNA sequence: TGCGCCAGCAGCCAAGGCGTCAGCTTCAGCACAGATACGCAGTATTTT.

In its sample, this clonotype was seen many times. The CDR3 loop reads CASISGGRAITGYEQYF. CDR3 in DNA: TGTGCCAGCATCTCTGGCGGGAGGGCCATCACCGGCTACGAGCAGTACTTC. The chain couples TRBV28 to TRBJ2-7; 9 nucleotides match TRBD2. Germline CDR1 reads MDHEN; CDR2 reads SYDVKM. V was clipped by 7 bases and J by 3 bases; unmatched bases: 16. The CDR3 length is 17 residues. Using reference TRBV28 and TRBJ2-7 for the parts outside the CDR3, the full variable domain is DVKVTQSSRYLVKRTGEKVFLECVQDMDHENMFWYRQDPGLGLRLIYFSYDVKMKEKGDIPEGYSVSREKKERFSLILESASTNQTSMYLCASISGGRAITGYEQYFGPGTRLTVT.

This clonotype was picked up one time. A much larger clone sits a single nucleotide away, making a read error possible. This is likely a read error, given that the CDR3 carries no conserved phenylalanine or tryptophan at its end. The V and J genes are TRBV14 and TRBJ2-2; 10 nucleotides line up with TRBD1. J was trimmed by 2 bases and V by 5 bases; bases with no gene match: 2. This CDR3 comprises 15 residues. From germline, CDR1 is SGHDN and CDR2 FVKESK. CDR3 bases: TGTGCCAGCAGCAGACAGGGGGCAAACACCGGGGAGCTGTTTTCT. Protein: CASSRQGANTGELFS.

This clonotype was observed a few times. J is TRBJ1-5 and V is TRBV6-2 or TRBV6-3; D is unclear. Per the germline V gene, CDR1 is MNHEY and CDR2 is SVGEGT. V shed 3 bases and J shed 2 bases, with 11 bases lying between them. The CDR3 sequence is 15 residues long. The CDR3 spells CASSYVGFGNQPQHF. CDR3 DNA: TGTGCCAGCAGTTATGTCGGGTTCGGCAATCAGCCCCAGCATTTT.

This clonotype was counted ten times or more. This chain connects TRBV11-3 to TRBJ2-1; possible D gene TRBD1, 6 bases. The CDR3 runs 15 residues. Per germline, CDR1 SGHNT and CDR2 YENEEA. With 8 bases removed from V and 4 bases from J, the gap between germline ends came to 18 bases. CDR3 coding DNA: TGTGCCAGCGCGATGGGGCAGGGGAAATACAATGAGCAGTTCTTC. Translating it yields CASAMGQGKYNEQFF.

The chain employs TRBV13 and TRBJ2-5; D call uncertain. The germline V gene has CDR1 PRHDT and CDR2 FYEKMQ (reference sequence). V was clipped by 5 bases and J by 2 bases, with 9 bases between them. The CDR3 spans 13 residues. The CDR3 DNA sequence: TGTGCCAGCAGCACTACCCAACAAGAGACCCAGTACTTC. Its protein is CASSTTQQETQYF. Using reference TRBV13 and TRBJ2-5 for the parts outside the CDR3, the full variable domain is AAGVIQSPRHLIKEKRETATLKCYPIPRHDTVYWYQQGPGQDPQFLISFYEKMQSDKGSIPDRFSAQQFSDYHSELNMSSLELGDSALYFCASSTTQQETQYFGPGTRLLVL.

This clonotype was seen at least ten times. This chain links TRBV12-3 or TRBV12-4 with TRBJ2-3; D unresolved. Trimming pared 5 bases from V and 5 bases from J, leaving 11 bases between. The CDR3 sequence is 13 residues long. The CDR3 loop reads CASSLPPQDTQYF. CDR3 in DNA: TGTGCCAGCAGTCTACCCCCTCAAGATACGCAGTATTTT.

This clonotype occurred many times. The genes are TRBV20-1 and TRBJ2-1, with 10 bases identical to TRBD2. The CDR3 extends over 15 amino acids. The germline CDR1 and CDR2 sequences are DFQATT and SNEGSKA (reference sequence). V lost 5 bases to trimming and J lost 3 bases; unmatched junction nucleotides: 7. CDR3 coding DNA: TGCAGTGCTCCCAAACTAGCGGGAAACTACAATGAGCAGTTCTTC. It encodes CSAPKLAGNYNEQFF.

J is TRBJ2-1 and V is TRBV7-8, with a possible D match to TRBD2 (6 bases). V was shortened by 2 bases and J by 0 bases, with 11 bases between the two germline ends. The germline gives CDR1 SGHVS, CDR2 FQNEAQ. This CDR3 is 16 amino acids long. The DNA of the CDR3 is TGTGCCAGCAGCTTAATGGGGGGAGGCTCCTACAATGAGCAGTTCTTC. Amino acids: CASSLMGGGSYNEQFF.

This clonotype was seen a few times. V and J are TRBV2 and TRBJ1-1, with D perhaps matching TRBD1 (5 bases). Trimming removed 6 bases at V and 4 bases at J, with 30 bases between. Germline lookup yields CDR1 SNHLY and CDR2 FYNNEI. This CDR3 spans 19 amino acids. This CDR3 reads CASSVNLGTSFSGATEAFF. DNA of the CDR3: TGTGCCAGCAGCGTTAATTTGGGTACCTCTTTCTCTGGGGCCACTGAAGCTTTCTTT.

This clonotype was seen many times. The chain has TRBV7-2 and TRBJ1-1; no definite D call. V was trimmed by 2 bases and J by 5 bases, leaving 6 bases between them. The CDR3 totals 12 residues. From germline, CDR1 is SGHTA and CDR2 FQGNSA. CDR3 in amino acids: CASSLSRTEAFF. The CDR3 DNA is TGTGCCAGCAGCTTAAGTAGGACTGAAGCTTTCTTT.

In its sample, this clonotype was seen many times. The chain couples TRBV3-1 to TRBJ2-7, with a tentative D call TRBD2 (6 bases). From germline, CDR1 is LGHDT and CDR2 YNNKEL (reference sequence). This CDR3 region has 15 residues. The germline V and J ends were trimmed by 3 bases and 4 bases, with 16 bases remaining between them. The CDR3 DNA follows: TGTGCCAGCAGCCACGACCAGGGCCGGGGGTACGAGCAGTACTTC. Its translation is CASSHDQGRGYEQYF.

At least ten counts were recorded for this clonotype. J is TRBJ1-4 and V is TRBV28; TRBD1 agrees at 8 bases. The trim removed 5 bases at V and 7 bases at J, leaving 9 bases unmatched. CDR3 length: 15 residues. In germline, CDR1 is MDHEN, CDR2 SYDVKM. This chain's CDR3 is CASSDIRGQGEKLFF. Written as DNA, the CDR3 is TGTGCCAGCAGTGATATCAGGGGGCAAGGTGAAAAACTGTTTTTT.